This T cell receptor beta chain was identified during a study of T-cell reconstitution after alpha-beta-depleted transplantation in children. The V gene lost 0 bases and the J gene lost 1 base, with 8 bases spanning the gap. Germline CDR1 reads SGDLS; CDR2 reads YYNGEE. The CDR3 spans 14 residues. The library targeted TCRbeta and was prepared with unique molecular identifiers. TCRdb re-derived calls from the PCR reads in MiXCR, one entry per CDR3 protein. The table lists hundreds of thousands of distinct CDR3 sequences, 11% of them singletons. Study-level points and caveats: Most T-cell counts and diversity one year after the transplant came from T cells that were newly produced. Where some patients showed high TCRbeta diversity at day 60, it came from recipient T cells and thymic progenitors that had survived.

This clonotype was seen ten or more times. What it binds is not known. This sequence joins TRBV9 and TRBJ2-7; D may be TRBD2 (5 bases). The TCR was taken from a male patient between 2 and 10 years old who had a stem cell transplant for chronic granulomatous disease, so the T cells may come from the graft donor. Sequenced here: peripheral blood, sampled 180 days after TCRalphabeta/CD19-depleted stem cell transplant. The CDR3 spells CASSVEDWSYEQYF. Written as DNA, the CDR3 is TGTGCCAGCAGCGTAGAGGACTGGTCCTACGAGCAGTACTTC.